This T cell receptor (beta chain) was captured in a study of T cells in tuberculosis. General study points: Selection depended on which cryopreserved specimens were available. Shorter CDR3-alpha in active tuberculosis partly drove smaller distances.

J gave up 5 bases and V 2 bases, and 1 base lay outside the gene matches. The CDR3 sequence is 14 residues long. Germline values: CDR1 LNHNV, CDR2 YYDKDF (reference sequence). Clones were read by immunoSEQ multiplex PCR, and TCRdb kept only the in-frame ones, dropping some. The table shows 25,000 to 35,000 clones, with 95% to 96% occurring only once. Each clinical donor contributed on average about 96,000 T cells from unsorted cryopreserved PBMC. Comments on this clone: The antigen is not known.

V and J are TRBV15 and TRBJ1-4; 8 positions agree with TRBD1. The clonotype comes from a donor between 10 and 29 years old with latent tuberculosis or without tuberculosis infection. The sequenced material came from PBMCs. CDR3 DNA: TGTGCCACCAGCAGACAGGGGGCAAATGAAAAACTGTTTTTT. Translating gives CATSRQGANEKLFF.